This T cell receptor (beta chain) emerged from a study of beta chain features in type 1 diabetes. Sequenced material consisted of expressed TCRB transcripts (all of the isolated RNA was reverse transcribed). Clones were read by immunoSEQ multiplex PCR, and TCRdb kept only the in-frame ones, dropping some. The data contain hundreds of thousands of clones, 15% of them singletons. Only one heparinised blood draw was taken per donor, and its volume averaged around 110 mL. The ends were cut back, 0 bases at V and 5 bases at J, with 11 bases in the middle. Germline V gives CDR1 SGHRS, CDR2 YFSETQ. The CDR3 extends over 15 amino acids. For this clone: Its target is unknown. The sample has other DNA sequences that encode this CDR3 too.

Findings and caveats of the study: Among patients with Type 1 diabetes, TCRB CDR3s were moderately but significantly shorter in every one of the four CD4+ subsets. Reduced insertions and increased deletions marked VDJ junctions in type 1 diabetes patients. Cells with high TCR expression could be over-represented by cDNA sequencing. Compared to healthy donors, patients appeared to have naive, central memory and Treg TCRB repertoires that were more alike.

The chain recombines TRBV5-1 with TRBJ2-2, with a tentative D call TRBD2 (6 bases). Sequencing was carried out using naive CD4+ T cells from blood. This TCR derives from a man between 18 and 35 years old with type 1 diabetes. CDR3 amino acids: CASSLAAGNTGELFF. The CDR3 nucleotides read TGCGCCAGCAGCTTGGCGGCGGGGAATACCGGGGAGCTGTTTTTT.